This TCR beta chain came from a study of T cells in tuberculosis (dated by TCRdb to about 2018). Regarding the complete study: In the study, CD1B tetramers and high-throughput TCR immunosequencing were combined to characterize T cells specific for the mycobacterial lipid antigen glucose monomycolate (GMM). General study outcomes and caveats: T cells binding the CD1B-GMM tetramer with low affinity may have been missed by the stringent sort gate.

Comment on this clone: Base quality data are lacking; no much larger clone is found one base away.

PBMC were thawed, rested overnight, stained with a GMM-loaded CD1B tetramer, a Live/Dead dye and anti-CD3, and then sorted on a FACS Aria II. The CD1B tetramers were loaded with C32 glucose monomycolate that had been purified from Rhodococcus equi. Before cryopreservation, the PBMC used for tetramer sorting had been depleted of CD14-expressing monocytes for a separate study. Roughly 100,000 tetramer-negative cells were sorted from each donor and analyzed alongside the tetramer-positive cells. GMM-loaded CD1B tetramers were used to sort antigen-specific T cells from a few healthy South African adults. The CDR3 covers 18 residues, taking in both the cysteine and the phenylalanine. Here the CDR3 DNA is all that survives: 54 bases in frame from base 1. CDR1 and CDR2 (WNHNN, SYGVQD) derive from the germline V gene (reference sequence). Trimmed from V: 10 bases; trimmed from J: 0 bases; junction bases lacking a gene match: 10.

Because TCR-alpha and TCR-beta chains were sequenced unpaired, no chain pairing information was available. The immunoSEQ multiplex PCR assay was used to generate TCR libraries, with TCR-beta and/or TCR-alpha/delta assays applied to each sample. The amplified TCR libraries were sequenced using the Illumina high-throughput platform. Per the original workflow: Clustering and dimensionality reduction relied on pairwise TCRdist distances among GMM-specific receptors from T cells that were either sorted ex vivo or expanded in vitro. Sequence motifs, defined by gene usage and CDR3 content, were tested for enrichment in tetramer-positive compared with tetramer-negative populations. The immuneACCESS repertoire file appears here via TCRdb, limited to in-frame rearrangements. These files lack a portion of the clones; in checked studies, under half of the deficit traces to unresolved V genes, and the cause of the others is not known. Clonal size and the V and J genes are those of that table, whereas D and trimming came from the DNA. This sample comprises about 88,000 clones, roughly 91% of them detected only once. Of the sample, approximately 1.9% falls within the top ten clones.

Sequenced sample: CD1b-GMM tetramer-negative cells sorted from PBMCs. What this sample's cell subset or site label stands for: T cells not binding CD1B-GMM tetramer, sorted from same donor. This TCR came from an adult woman with latent tuberculosis. The chain links TRBV10-1 with TRBJ2-2; 14 nucleotides in the junction match TRBD2. The CDR3 protein sequence reads: CATWPGTSGGANTGELFF. The DNA sequence is TGCGCCACTTGGCCCGGGACTAGCGGGGGCGCGAACACCGGGGAGCTGTTTTTT.